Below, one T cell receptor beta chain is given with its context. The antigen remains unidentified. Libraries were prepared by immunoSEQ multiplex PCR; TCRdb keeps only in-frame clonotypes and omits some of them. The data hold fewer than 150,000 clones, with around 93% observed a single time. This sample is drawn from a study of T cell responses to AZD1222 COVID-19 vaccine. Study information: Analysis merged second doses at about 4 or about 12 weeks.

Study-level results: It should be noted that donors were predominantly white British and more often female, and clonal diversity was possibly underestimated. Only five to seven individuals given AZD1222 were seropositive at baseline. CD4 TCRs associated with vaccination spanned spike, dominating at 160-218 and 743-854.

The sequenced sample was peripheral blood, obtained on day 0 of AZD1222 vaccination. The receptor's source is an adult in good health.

The CDR3 nucleotides read TGCGCCAGCAGCTCCCCCGGGGGAGATACGCAGTATTTT. Its translation: CASSSPGGDTQYF. The chain is built from TRBV5-1 and TRBJ2-3, with a tentative D call TRBD2 (6 bases). This CDR3 has 13 amino acids. Trimming stripped 3 bases from V and 5 bases from J, with 10 bases between. The germline CDR1 and CDR2 sequences are SGHRS and YFSETQ.